This TCR beta chain appears in the sequencing data of a study of T-cell memory formation after mild COVID-19. Study at large: In these data, TCR clusters were largely donor specific.

A single record per CDR3 protein comes from TCRdb applying MiXCR to the 5' RACE reads. The repertoire includes some 150,000 distinct CDR3 sequences, around 21% of them detected once, and approximately 2% sits in the top ten. With 5 bases clipped from V and 6 bases from J, the junction kept 8 bases outside the gene matches. The CDR3 extends over 16 amino acids. Per germline, CDR1 SGHNT and CDR2 YENEEA. The chain carries TRBV11-3 and TRBJ2-1, with TRBD1 matching 12 bases. This TCR derives from an adult woman who had mild COVID-19 (a few samples of this study predate the infection). Cell type and time point are not known. Sequenced: PBMCs or a T cell subset sorted from them (not recorded which). The CDR3 protein is CASSPLGTGGPNEQFF. For the CDR3, the DNA is TGTGCCAGCAGCCCTCTAGGGACAGGGGGCCCCAATGAGCAGTTCTTC.